Each of the 4 T cell receptor beta chains below was sequenced from the same sample in a study of blood T cell repertoires in COVID-19. Measured with immunoSEQ multiplex PCR; TCRdb has only the in-frame clones, and not every one. The sample lists around 370,000 clones; around nine tenths were seen once. The specimen sequenced was PBMCs or T cells enriched from blood (not recorded which). These receptors originate from a woman younger than 35 who had recovered from COVID-19.

The rearrangement uses TRBV6-5 and TRBJ1-2; possibly TRBD1 for D (6 bases). V was clipped by 5 bases and J by 2 bases, with 15 bases between them. In germline, CDR1 is MNHEY, CDR2 SVGAGI. The CDR3 spans 15 residues. The CDR3 here is CASSLPGTPNYGYTF. The CDR3 nucleotides are TGTGCCAGCAGTCTTCCCGGGACACCAAACTATGGCTACACCTTC.

The rearrangement joins TRBV11-3 to TRBJ2-1, with D tentatively TRBD2 (7 bases). CDR3 length: 17 amino acids. The V and J ends lost 5 bases and 8 bases respectively, with 25 bases between them. Germline assignment: CDR1 SGHNT and CDR2 YENEEA. The CDR3 nucleotides are TGTGCCAGCAGCGGCAGGGAGGGGGAAAACGGGTGGGATGAGCAGTTCTTC. It codes for CASSGREGENGWDEQFF.

CDR3 loop: CASSPPQFNQPQHF. The CDR3 coding sequence is TGTGCCAGCAGCCCCCCGCAGTTTAATCAGCCCCAGCATTTT. This chain uses TRBV7-2 with TRBJ1-5; D is unclear. Trimming took 5 bases from V and 4 from J, leaving 12 bases between them. Germline assignment: CDR1 SGHTA and CDR2 FQGNSA. CDR3 length: 14 residues.

This clone appeared once. This chain uses TRBV19 with TRBJ1-5; D remains ambiguous. Trimming removed 0 bases from V and 0 bases from J, with 9 bases in between. The CDR3 contains 16 residues. Germline V CDR1 and CDR2: LNHDA, SQIVND (reference sequence). CDR3 loop: CASSIEGGPSNQPQHF. DNA for the CDR3: TGTGCCAGTAGTATAGAGGGAGGTCCTAGCAATCAGCCCCAGCATTTT.